A single T cell receptor beta chain is shown here with its context. Using immunoSEQ multiplex PCR, the repertoire was profiled, and TCRdb retains in-frame clones only, with some absent. Here the sample spans around 2.3 million clones, approximately 96% being singletons. The data derive from a study of shared clonotypes between healthy human individuals. The CDR3 has 15 residues. The germline gives CDR1 MDHEN, CDR2 SYDVKM. V was shortened by 2 bases and J by 2 bases, with 12 bases between the two germline ends. V and J are TRBV28 and TRBJ1-2, with unresolved D. This receptor was taken from a man aged 18 to 35 in good health. The source material was naive CD4+ T cells sorted from blood. Subset described: CD45RA+ positively selected. The CDR3 region has the DNA TGTGCCAGCAGTTTACGGCCGGTCCCAAACTATGGCTACACCTTC. Translation: CASSLRPVPNYGYTF.